What follows describes a single T cell receptor beta chain. At the DNA level, this CDR3 is encoded by other sequences in the same sample as well. Clones were sequenced by immunoSEQ multiplex PCR, and TCRdb holds only the in-frame ones, with some missing. In the table there are 200,000 to 300,000 clones, around 88% of which are singletons. The V gene's germline CDR1 is KGHSH and CDR2 LQKENI. The CDR3 length is 14 residues. The V end lost 2 bases, the J end lost 2 bases, and 9 bases lay between the germline ends. The entry originates in a study of blood T cell repertoires in COVID-19. This receptor was obtained from a woman aged 30 to 39 with COVID-19, enrolled during active disease. The genes are TRBV18 and TRBJ1-1; maybe TRBD1 (6 bases). The sequenced sample consisted of peripheral blood. The DNA for the CDR3 is TGTGCCAGCTCACCAAGACAGGAAAACACTGAAGCTTTCTTT. It encodes CASSPRQENTEAFF.